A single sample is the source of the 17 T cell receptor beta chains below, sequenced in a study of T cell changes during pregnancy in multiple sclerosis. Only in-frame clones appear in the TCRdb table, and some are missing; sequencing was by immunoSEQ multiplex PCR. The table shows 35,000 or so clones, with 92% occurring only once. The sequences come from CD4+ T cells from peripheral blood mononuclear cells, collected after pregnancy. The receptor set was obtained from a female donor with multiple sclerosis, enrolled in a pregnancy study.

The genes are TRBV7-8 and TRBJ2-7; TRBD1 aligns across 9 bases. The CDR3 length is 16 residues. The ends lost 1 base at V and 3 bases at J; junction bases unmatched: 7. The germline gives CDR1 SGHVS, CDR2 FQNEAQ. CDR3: CASSLGFGDRVYEQYF. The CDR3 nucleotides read TGTGCCAGCAGCTTAGGGTTCGGGGACAGGGTCTACGAGCAGTACTTC.

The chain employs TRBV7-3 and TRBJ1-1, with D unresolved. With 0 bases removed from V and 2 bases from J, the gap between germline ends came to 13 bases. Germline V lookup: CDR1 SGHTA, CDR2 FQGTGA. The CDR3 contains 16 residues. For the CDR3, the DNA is TGTGCCAGCAGCTTAACTCCGAGTGTCGGTAACACTGAAGCTTTCTTT. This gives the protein CASSLTPSVGNTEAFF.

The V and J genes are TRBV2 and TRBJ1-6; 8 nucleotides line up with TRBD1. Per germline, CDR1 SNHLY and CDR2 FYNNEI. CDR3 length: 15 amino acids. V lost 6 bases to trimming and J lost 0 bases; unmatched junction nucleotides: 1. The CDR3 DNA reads TGTGCCAGCAGGGGGACAGGCTCCTATAATTCACCCCTCCACTTT. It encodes CASRGTGSYNSPLHF.

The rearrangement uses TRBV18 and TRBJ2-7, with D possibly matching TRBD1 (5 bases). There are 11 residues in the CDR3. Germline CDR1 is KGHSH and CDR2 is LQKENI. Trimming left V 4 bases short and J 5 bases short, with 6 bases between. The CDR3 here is CASSLGDEQYF. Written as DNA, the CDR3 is TGTGCCAGCTCACTAGGGGACGAGCAGTACTTC. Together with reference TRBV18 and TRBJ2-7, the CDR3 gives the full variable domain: NAGVMQNPRHLVRRRGQEARLRCSPMKGHSHVYWYRQLPEEGLKFMVYLQKENIIDESGMPKERFSAEFPKEGPSILRIQQVVRGDSAAYFCASSLGDEQYFGPGTRLTVT.

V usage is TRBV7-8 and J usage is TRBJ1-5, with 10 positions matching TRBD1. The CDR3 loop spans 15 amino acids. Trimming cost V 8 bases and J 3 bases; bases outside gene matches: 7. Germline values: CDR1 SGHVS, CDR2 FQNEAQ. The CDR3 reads CASCRDRGSNQPQHF. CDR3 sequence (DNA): TGTGCCAGCTGTCGGGACAGGGGATCCAATCAGCCCCAGCATTTT.

For the CDR3, the DNA is TGTGCCAGCAGCTTTGGGCGGGGCCCGCCCTACGAGCAGTACTTC. Its translation is CASSFGRGPPYEQYF. The V and J genes are TRBV7-8 and TRBJ2-7; D is perhaps TRBD2 (6 bases). CDR1 SGHVS and CDR2 FQNEAQ come from the germline V gene. Trimming removed 3 bases from V and 2 bases from J, with 14 bases in between. This CDR3 has 15 residues.

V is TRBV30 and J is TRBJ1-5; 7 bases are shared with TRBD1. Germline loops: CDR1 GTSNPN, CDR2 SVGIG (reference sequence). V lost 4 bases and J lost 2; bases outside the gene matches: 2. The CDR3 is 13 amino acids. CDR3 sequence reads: CAWTGGGNQPQHF. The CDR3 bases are TGTGCCTGGACAGGGGGAGGCAATCAGCCCCAGCATTTT. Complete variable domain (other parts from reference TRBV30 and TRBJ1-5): SQTIHQWPATLVQPVGSPLSLECTVEGTSNPNLYWYRQAAGRGLQLLFYSVGIGQISSEVPQNLSASRPQDRQFILSSKKLLLSDSGFYLCAWTGGGNQPQHFGDGTRLSIL.

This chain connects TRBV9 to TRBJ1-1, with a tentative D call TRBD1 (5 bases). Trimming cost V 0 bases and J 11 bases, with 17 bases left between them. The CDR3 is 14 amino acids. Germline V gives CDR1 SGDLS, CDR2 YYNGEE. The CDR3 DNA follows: TGTGCCAGCAGCGTAGAAGGAGGGCGGGGGGAGGCTTTCTTT. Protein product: CASSVEGGRGEAFF.

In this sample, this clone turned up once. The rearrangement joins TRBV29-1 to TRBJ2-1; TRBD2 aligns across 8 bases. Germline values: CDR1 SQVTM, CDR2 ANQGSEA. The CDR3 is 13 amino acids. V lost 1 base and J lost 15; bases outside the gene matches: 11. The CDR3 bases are TGCAGCGTTGAAGGGATGTTGGCGGGGGGTGCGTTCTTC. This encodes CSVEGMLAGGAFF.

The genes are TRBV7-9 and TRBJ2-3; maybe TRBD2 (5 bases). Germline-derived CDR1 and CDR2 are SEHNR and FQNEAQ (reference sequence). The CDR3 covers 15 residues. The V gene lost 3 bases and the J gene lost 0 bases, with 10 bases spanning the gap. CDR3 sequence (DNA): TGTGCCAGCAGCTTGGGCCGACTAAGCACAGATACGCAGTATTTT. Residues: CASSLGRLSTDTQYF.

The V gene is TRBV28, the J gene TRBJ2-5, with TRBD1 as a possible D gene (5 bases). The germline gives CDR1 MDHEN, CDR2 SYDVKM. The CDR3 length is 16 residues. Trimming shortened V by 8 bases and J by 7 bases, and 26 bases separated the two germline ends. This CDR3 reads CASATSYTSRQRTQYF. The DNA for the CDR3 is TGTGCCAGCGCGACATCCTACACCTCCCGACAGCGGACCCAGTACTTC.

For the CDR3, the DNA is TGTGCCAGCAGTGAATCCCGACTAGCGGGAGTAATTGCTTACGAGCAGTACTTC. Its translation: CASSESRLAGVIAYEQYF. This chain links TRBV6-1 with TRBJ2-7; 12 bases agree with TRBD2. Germline lookup yields CDR1 MNHNS and CDR2 SASEGT. Losses at the gene ends were 2 bases for V and 4 bases for J; bases not matched to a gene: 12. This CDR3 contains 18 residues.

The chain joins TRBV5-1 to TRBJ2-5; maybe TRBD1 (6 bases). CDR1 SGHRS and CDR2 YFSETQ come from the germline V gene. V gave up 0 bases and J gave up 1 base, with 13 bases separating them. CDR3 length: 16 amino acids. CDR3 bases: TGCGCCAGCAGCTTGGGCCATGACAGGTTCCAAGAGACCCAGTACTTC. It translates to CASSLGHDRFQETQYF.

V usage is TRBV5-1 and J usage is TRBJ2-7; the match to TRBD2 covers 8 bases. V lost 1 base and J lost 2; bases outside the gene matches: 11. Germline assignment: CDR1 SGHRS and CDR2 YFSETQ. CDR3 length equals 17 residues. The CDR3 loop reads CASSLSGGRISPYEQYF. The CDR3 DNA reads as TGCGCCAGCAGCTTGTCGGGCGGGAGGATTTCCCCCTACGAGCAGTACTTC.

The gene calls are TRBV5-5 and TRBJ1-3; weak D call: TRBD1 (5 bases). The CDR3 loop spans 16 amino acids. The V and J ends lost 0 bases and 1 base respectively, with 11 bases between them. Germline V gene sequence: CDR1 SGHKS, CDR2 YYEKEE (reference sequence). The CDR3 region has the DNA TGTGCCAGCAGCTTGGCCTTCAGGGTTTCTGGAAACACCATATATTTT. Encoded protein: CASSLAFRVSGNTIYF.

This chain's CDR3 is CASSSPAGGSYNEQFF. The CDR3 nucleotides are TGTGCCAGCAGCTCCCCCGCGGGAGGGTCCTACAATGAGCAGTTCTTC. This chain links TRBV7-6 with TRBJ2-1, with 9 bases fitting TRBD2. The CDR3 consists of 16 residues. CDR1 SGHVS and CDR2 FNYEAQ come from the germline V gene. The ends lost 4 bases at V and 1 base at J; junction bases unmatched: 5.

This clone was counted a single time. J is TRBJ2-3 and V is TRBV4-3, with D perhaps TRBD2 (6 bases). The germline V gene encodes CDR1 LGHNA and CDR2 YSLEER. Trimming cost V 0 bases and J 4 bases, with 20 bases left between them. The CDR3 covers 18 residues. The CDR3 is CASSQEESRLGGADTQYF. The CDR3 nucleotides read TGCGCCAGCAGCCAAGAGGAGTCGCGACTAGGAGGGGCAGATACGCAGTATTTT.